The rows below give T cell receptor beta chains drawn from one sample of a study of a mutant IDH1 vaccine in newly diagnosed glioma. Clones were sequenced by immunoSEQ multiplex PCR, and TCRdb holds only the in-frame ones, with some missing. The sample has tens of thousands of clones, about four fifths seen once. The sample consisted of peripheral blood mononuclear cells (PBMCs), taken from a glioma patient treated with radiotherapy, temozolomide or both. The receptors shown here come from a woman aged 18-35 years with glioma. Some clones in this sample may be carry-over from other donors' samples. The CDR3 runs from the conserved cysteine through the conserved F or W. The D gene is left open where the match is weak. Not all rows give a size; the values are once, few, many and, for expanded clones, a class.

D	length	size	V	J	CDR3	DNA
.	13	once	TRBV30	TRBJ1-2	CAWSSAGEHGYTF	TGTGCCTGGAGTTCGGCCGGAGAACATGGCTACACCTTC
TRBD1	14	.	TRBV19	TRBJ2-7	CASSPGQGAGEQYF	TGTGCCAGTAGTCCCGGACAGGGGGCGGGGGAGCAGTACTTC
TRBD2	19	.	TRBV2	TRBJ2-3	CASSGNGGTSASSTDTQYF	TGTGCCAGCAGCGGAAACGGGGGGACTAGCGCTTCTAGCACAGATACGCAGTATTTT
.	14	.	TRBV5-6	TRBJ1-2	CASTLGGPNYGYTF	TGTGCCAGCACCTTGGGGGGGCCTAACTATGGCTACACCTTC
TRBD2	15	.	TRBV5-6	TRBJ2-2	CASSLAAGGGGELFF	TGTGCCAGCAGCTTGGCCGCGGGAGGCGGCGGGGAGCTGTTTTTT
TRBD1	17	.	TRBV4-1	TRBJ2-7	CASSYGTPGQGSYEQYF	TGCGCCAGCAGCTACGGGACCCCGGGACAGGGGTCCTACGAGCAGTACTTC
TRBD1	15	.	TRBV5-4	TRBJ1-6	CASSSTQGVDSPLHF	TGTGCCAGCAGCTCAACACAGGGGGTCGATTCACCCCTCCACTTT
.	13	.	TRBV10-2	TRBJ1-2	CASSDRVTYGYTF	TGCGCCAGCAGTGACAGGGTAACCTATGGCTACACCTTC
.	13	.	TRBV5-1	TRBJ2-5	CASSLTGTWTQYF	TGCGCCAGCAGCTTGACAGGCACTTGGACCCAGTACTTC
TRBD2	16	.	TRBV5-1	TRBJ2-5	CASSLNIAGAQETQYF	TGCGCCAGCAGCTTGAATATAGCGGGGGCCCAAGAGACCCAGTACTTC
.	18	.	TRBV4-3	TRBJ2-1	CASSQEGDWTHSWNEQFF	TGCGCCAGCAGCCAAGAGGGGGACTGGACTCATTCCTGGAATGAGCAGTTCTTC
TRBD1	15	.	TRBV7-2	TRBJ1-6	CASSLRGPGNSPLHF	TGTGCCAGCAGCTTAAGGGGGCCCGGGAATTCACCCCTCCACTTT
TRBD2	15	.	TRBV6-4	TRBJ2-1	CASSDSTSGSNEQFF	TGTGCCAGCAGTGACTCGACTAGCGGGAGCAATGAGCAGTTCTTC
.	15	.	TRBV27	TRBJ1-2	CASSIRRGGVYGYTF	TGTGCCAGCAGTATCCGTCGGGGAGGGGTCTATGGCTACACCTTC
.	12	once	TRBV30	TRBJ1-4	CAWGLMNEKLFF	TGTGCCTGGGGACTGATGAATGAAAAACTGTTTTTT
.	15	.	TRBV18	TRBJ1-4	CASSPPGRANEKLFF	TGTGCCAGCTCACCACCGGGGAGGGCTAATGAAAAACTGTTTTTT
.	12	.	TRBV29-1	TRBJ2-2	CSAGSKGGELFF	TGCAGCGCCGGGTCCAAAGGCGGGGAGCTGTTTTTT
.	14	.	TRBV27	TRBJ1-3	CASSPQGSGNTIYF	TGTGCCAGCAGTCCCCAGGGCTCTGGAAACACCATATATTTT
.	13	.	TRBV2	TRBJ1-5	CASRGQSNQPQHF	TGTGCCAGCAGAGGACAGAGCAATCAGCCCCAGCATTTT
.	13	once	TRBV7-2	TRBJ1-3	CASRRDVGNTIYF	TGTGCCAGCAGGAGGGACGTGGGAAACACCATATATTTT
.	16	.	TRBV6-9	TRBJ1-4	CASSYSSTEGNEKLFF	TGTGCCAGCAGTTATTCGAGCACAGAGGGTAATGAAAAACTGTTTTTT
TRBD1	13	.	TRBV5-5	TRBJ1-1	CASDDRANTEAFF	TGTGCCAGCGACGACAGGGCTAACACTGAAGCTTTCTTT
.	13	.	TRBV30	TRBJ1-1	CAWSSLGPSKAFF	TGTGCCTGGAGTTCTTTAGGACCCAGTAAAGCTTTCTTT
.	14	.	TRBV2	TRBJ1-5	CASSEALSNQPQHF	TGTGCCAGCAGTGAAGCCCTCAGCAATCAGCCCCAGCATTTT
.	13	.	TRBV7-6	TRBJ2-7	CASSRTVTYEQYF	TGTGCCAGCAGCCGAACAGTCACGTACGAGCAGTACTTC
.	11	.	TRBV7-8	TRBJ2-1	CASSLANEQFF	TGTGCCAGCAGCTTAGCTAATGAGCAGTTCTTC
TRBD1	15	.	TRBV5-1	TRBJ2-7	CASSLRGDRVYEQYF	TGCGCCAGCAGCCTCCGGGGTGACAGGGTATACGAGCAGTACTTC
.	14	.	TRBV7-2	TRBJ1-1	CASSLLAGGTEAFF	TGTGCCAGCAGCCTCCTGGCGGGGGGCACTGAAGCTTTCTTT
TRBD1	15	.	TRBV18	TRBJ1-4	CASSPSGGFGEKLFF	TGTGCCAGCTCACCGTCAGGGGGCTTTGGTGAAAAACTGTTTTTT
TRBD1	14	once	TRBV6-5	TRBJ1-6	CASNRQGYNSPLHF	TGTGCCAGCAACAGACAGGGCTATAATTCACCCCTCCACTTT
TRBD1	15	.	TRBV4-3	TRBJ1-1	CASSYATGTANEAFF	TGCGCCAGCAGCTATGCGACCGGGACAGCAAATGAAGCTTTCTTT
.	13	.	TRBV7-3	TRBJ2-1	CASSLGGANEQFF	TGTGCCAGCAGCTTAGGGGGGGCGAATGAGCAGTTCTTC
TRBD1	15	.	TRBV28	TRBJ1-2	CASSSAQGSDYGYTF	TGTGCCAGCAGTTCGGCACAGGGGTCTGACTATGGCTACACCTTC
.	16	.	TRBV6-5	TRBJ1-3	CASSYWGSGESDTIYF	TGTGCCAGCAGTTATTGGGGGTCAGGCGAATCGGACACCATATATTTT
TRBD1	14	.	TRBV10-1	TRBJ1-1	CASSGTGQRREAFF	TGCGCCAGCAGTGGGACAGGGCAGAGGCGTGAAGCTTTCTTT
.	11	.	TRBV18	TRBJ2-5	CASSPQETQYF	TGTGCCAGCTCACCTCAAGAGACCCAGTACTTC
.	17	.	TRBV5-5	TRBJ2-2	CASSLGGPDEDTGELFF	TGTGCCAGCAGCTTGGGAGGGCCGGATGAGGACACCGGGGAGCTGTTTTTT